This TCR beta chain was profiled in a study of blood T cell repertoires in COVID-19. Across the study: Some COVID-19 samples were acute and others convalescent; all came from the United States, Italy and Spain. T cells, B-cell-depleted T cells, or PBMCs provided the cDNA or gDNA that served as material.

This CDR3 contains 13 residues. CDR1 and CDR2 (germline): MNHEY, SVGAGI. Trimming shortened V by 10 bases and J by 3 bases, and 13 bases separated the two germline ends. Original analysis: Amplified reference gene primers provided the basis for estimating nucleated cell counts. Libraries were prepared by immunoSEQ multiplex PCR; TCRdb keeps only in-frame clonotypes and omits some of them. The V and J calls and clone size were taken over from that table, and D and trimming were inferred from the DNA. This sample has about 120,000 clones; 70% to 80% occur once, and the top ten carry 35% to 40%. This chain connects TRBV6-5 to TRBJ1-5; D gene uncertain. Sequenced material: peripheral blood. The source is a man aged 40-55 years with active or convalescent COVID-19. Here the CDR3 reads CATSGGNNQPQHF. For the CDR3, the DNA is TGTGCCACCAGCGGAGGAAACAATCAGCCCCAGCATTTT.